The 22 T cell receptor beta chains in this list originate from one sample, sequenced in a study of T cell clonotyping in hematopoietic cell transplantation. Time point in this sample: recipient sample about 28 days before transplant, after cytoreduction. Assay used: immunoSEQ multiplex PCR; TCRdb lists only in-frame clones, some missing. This table holds more than 25,000 clones, about three quarters found once. The material sequenced was peripheral blood mononuclear cells, taken before stem cell transplant. The receptors come from a woman aged 25 to 39 with chronic myeloid leukemia. Some clones in this sample may be carry-over from other donors' samples.

The rearrangement joins TRBV5-1 to TRBJ2-4, with a weak D call TRBD1 (5 bases). With 1 base removed from V and 6 bases from J, the gap between germline ends came to 11 bases. Germline values: CDR1 SGHRS, CDR2 YFSETQ. The CDR3 is 14 amino acids. The CDR3 protein is CASSLIQGANIQYF. CDR3 bases: TGCGCCAGCAGCTTGATCCAGGGCGCAAACATTCAGTACTTC. Looking up the rest from reference TRBV5-1 and TRBJ2-4 gives the full variable domain: KAGVTQTPRYLIKTRGQQVTLSCSPISGHRSVSWYQQTPGQGLQFLFEYFSETQRNKGNFPGRFSGRQFSNSRSEMNVSTLELGDSALYLCASSLIQGANIQYFGAGTRLSVL.

The V call is TRBV7-2, the J call TRBJ2-5, with D uncertain. CDR3 length: 13 amino acids. From germline, CDR1 is SGHTA and CDR2 FQGNSA. The V gene lost 2 bases and the J gene lost 1 base, with 5 bases spanning the gap. The CDR3 reads CASSLMVQETQYF. In nucleotides, the CDR3 is TGTGCCAGCAGCTTAATGGTCCAAGAGACCCAGTACTTC.

The J gene is TRBJ1-6, the V gene TRBV7-6; no definite D call. With 5 bases removed from V and 0 bases from J, the gap between germline ends came to 5 bases. The CDR3 has 14 amino acids. Germline V gene data show CDR1 as SGHVS and CDR2 as FNYEAQ. The CDR3 sequence: CASSRSSYNSPLHF. CDR3 in DNA: TGTGCCAGCAGCCGAAGCTCCTATAATTCACCCCTCCACTTT. The whole variable domain, filled in from reference TRBV7-6 and TRBJ1-6, reads GAGVSQSPRYKVTKRGQDVALRCDPISGHVSLYWYRQALGQGPEFLTYFNYEAQQDKSGLPNDRFSAERPEGSISTLTIQRTEQRDSAMYRCASSRSSYNSPLHFGNGTRLTVT.

This chain connects TRBV19 to TRBJ2-7; D not resolved. V lost 3 bases and J lost 3, with 6 bases in between. Germline V lookup: CDR1 LNHDA, CDR2 SQIVND (reference sequence). The CDR3 is made up of 12 amino acids. As DNA, the CDR3 is TGTGCCAGTAGTATTCATAGCTACGAGCAGTACGTC. The encoded protein is CASSIHSYEQYV.

The rearrangement joins TRBV5-1 to TRBJ2-5; D ambiguous. V dropped 5 bases and J dropped 2 bases, with 7 bases sitting between them. Looked up from germline, CDR1 is SGHRS and CDR2 is YFSETQ. The CDR3 length is 12 residues. DNA of the CDR3: TGCGCCAGCAGTCTTAAACAAGAGACCCAGTACTTC. This sequence encodes CASSLKQETQYF.

The J gene is TRBJ1-1, the V gene TRBV6-6; TRBD1 matches at 7 bases. CDR1 is MNHNY and CDR2 is SVGAGI in the germline V gene (reference sequence). The CDR3 runs 14 residues. With 6 bases clipped from V and 3 bases from J, the junction kept 7 bases outside the gene matches. For the CDR3, the DNA is TGTGCCAGCAGCCACCCCACAGGGGACACTGAAGCTTTCTTT. Protein product: CASSHPTGDTEAFF.

This sequence joins TRBV4-2 and TRBJ2-2; D remains ambiguous. Germline CDR1 and CDR2: LGHNA and YNFKEQ. The length of the CDR3 is 14 residues. With 8 bases removed from V and 1 base from J, the gap between germline ends came to 11 bases. The CDR3 nucleotides read TGTGCCAGCGCGGCCAACCTGAACACCGGGGAGCTGTTTTTT. This gives the protein CASAANLNTGELFF.

The chain is built from TRBV6-1 and TRBJ2-7; 7 nucleotides line up with TRBD1. CDR3 length: 13 residues. Trimming removed 5 bases from V and 4 bases from J; junction bases left unmatched: 5. CDR1 MNHNS and CDR2 SASEGT come from the germline V gene. The CDR3 coding sequence is TGTGCCAGCAGTATAACAGGGGAGTACGAGCAGTACGTC. Encoded protein: CASSITGEYEQYV.

CDR3 DNA: TGTGCCAGCAGCTTACCGGGATGGGAGGAAAAACTGTTTTTT. Residues: CASSLPGWEEKLFF. The chain carries TRBV7-2 and TRBJ1-4, with no clear D. Trimming took off 2 bases at V and 8 bases at J, with 12 bases between the two ends. CDR1 is SGHTA, CDR2 FQGNSA, per germline. The CDR3 consists of 14 residues.

This clone has a single count. The chain has TRBV29-1 and TRBJ1-5, with no clear D. CDR1 is SQVTM and CDR2 is ANQGSEA in the germline V gene. V gave up 4 bases and J gave up 2 bases, with 9 bases separating them. The CDR3 is made up of 13 amino acids. This chain's CDR3 is CSVVTDGNQPQHF. For the CDR3, the DNA is TGCAGCGTTGTAACTGATGGCAATCAGCCCCAGCATTTT.

V gene TRBV6-5 combines with J gene TRBJ1-6, with 7 bases aligning to TRBD1. The CDR3 has 16 amino acids. V shed 4 bases, J shed 7 bases, and the junction held 10 bases outside the gene matches. CDR1 is MNHEY, CDR2 SVGAGI, per germline. The CDR3 coding sequence is TGTGCCAGCAGTTCCCCCACAGGGGTGGTAAATTCACCCCTCCACTTT. It codes for CASSSPTGVVNSPLHF.

The chain joins TRBV5-8 to TRBJ2-5, with D possibly being TRBD1 (5 bases). The CDR3 extends over 15 amino acids. Germline values: CDR1 SGHTS, CDR2 YDEGEE. V was pared by 6 bases and J by 5 bases, with 20 bases between. CDR3 in DNA: TGTGCCAGCAATGTTATCGGAAGGGGTGATGAGACCCAGTACTTC. Protein product: CASNVIGRGDETQYF.

This chain joins TRBV30 and TRBJ1-1; no clear D gene. The germline CDR1 and CDR2 sequences are GTSNPN and SVGIG (reference sequence). This CDR3 is built from 13 residues. V lost 2 bases to trimming and J lost 4 bases, with 11 bases between them. The chain's CDR3 is CAWSPLVGTEAFF. The CDR3 coding sequence is TGTGCCTGGAGTCCCCTGGTGGGCACTGAAGCTTTCTTT.

This chain joins TRBV5-8 and TRBJ1-5; D gene uncertain. There are 15 residues in the CDR3. Looked up from germline, CDR1 is SGHTS and CDR2 is YDEGEE. V gave up 4 bases and J gave up 0 bases, with 11 bases separating them. CDR3 residues: CASSIQGYSNQPQHF. The CDR3 region has the DNA TGTGCCAGCAGCATCCAAGGATATAGCAATCAGCCCCAGCATTTT.

The chain has TRBV29-1 and TRBJ1-2, with 9 bases matching TRBD1. The junction had 7 bases not matched to a gene; V was cut back by 3 bases and J by 8 bases. This CDR3 is built from 13 residues. Germline V gene lookup returns CDR1 SQVTM and CDR2 ANQGSEA. The DNA for the CDR3 is TGCAGCGTTGATACAGGGGGCGATCCCGGCTACACCTTC. This translates into CSVDTGGDPGYTF.

The rearrangement joins TRBV5-1 to TRBJ1-4; a weak D match, TRBD1 (5 bases). Looked up from germline, CDR1 is SGHRS and CDR2 is YFSETQ. This CDR3 comprises 15 residues. Trimming cost V 4 bases and J 7 bases, with 17 bases left between them. CDR3 loop: CASSPGGGTFEKLFF. The CDR3 nucleotides read TGCGCCAGCAGCCCGGGGGGAGGGACTTTTGAAAAACTGTTTTTT.

This rearrangement joins TRBV6-1 to TRBJ1-6, with 8 bases fitting TRBD1. V shed 7 bases, J shed 9 bases, and the junction held 8 bases outside the gene matches. The CDR3 is 14 amino acids. The germline gives CDR1 MNHNS, CDR2 SASEGT. CDR3 in DNA: TGTGCCAGCAATCAACAGGGGGAGGGTTCACCCCTCCACTTT. Translation gives CASNQQGEGSPLHF.

The V and J genes are TRBV20-1 and TRBJ2-1; TRBD1 is a possible D gene (6 bases). The CDR3 covers 11 residues. V was trimmed by 6 bases and J by 7 bases, leaving 10 bases between them. The germline gives CDR1 DFQATT, CDR2 SNEGSKA (reference sequence). The CDR3 sequence: CSARRGNEQFF. The CDR3 DNA reads TGCAGTGCGAGAAGGGGGAATGAGCAGTTCTTC.

The V call is TRBV5-1, the J call TRBJ1-4, with D hard to call. Trimming left V 1 base short and J 8 bases short, with 9 bases between. Per germline, CDR1 SGHRS and CDR2 YFSETQ. This CDR3 region has 13 residues. Here the CDR3 DNA reads TGCGCCAGCAGCTTGAACACGGGGGAAAAACTGTTTTTT. Its translation: CASSLNTGEKLFF.

V usage is TRBV13 and J usage is TRBJ1-2; TRBD1 is a possible D gene (6 bases). The CDR3 covers 14 residues. Germline V gene sequence: CDR1 PRHDT, CDR2 FYEKMQ (reference sequence). V lost 0 bases to trimming and J lost 4 bases, with 9 bases between them. The CDR3 region has the DNA TGTGCCAGCAGCTTAGGGACAGGACTCTATGGCTACACCTTC. The encoded protein is CASSLGTGLYGYTF.

V is TRBV5-4 and J is TRBJ2-3; D is uncertain. Germline loops: CDR1 SGHNT, CDR2 YYREEE (reference sequence). The CDR3 consists of 15 residues. Between the trimmed V and J ends, which lost 3 bases and 4 bases, there was a span of 15 bases. The CDR3: CASSSETENPDTQYF. The CDR3 bases are TGTGCCAGCAGCTCAGAGACTGAGAACCCAGATACGCAGTATTTT.

V gene TRBV5-6 combines with J gene TRBJ2-5; D tentatively reads TRBD1 or TRBD2 (6 bases each). CDR1 is SGHDT and CDR2 is YYEEEE in the germline V gene. The CDR3 has 14 amino acids. V shed 4 bases and J shed 5 bases, with 15 bases lying between them. The CDR3 coding sequence is TGTGCCAGCAGCCTGTGGGGGGCCCGGGAGACCCAGTACTTC. It yields the protein CASSLWGARETQYF.